A single sample gave rise to the 29 T cell receptor beta chains below, sequenced in a study of spatial heterogeneity in lung cancer. One entry per CDR3 protein results from TCRdb running MiXCR on the 5' RACE reads. The sample consists of a few thousand distinct CDR3 sequences, approximately 15% of them appearing once. Specified time point: sample taken at primary tumor resection. Unsorted tumor, nontumor lung tissue or cryopreserved PBMC supplied the whole RNA. The sequencing here drew on PBMCs, taken at surgery. The receptors were sampled from a male donor with early-stage non-small cell lung cancer.

Turning to this clonotype: Mismatch with germline at one junction end may stem from a read error. The rearrangement links TRBV6-5 to TRBJ2-7; D gene uncertain. Germline V lookup: CDR1 MNHEY, CDR2 SVGAGI. CDR3 length: 11 amino acids. CDR3 nucleotide sequence: TGTGCCAGCAGCTCCATCTACAAGCAGTACTTC. The encoded protein is CASSSIYKQYF.

By sample share, this clonotype is medium-sized. V and J are TRBV6-6 and TRBJ2-7; D is unresolved. The germline CDR1 and CDR2 sequences are MNHNY and SVGAGI (reference sequence). The CDR3 extends over 13 amino acids. The V and J ends lost 3 bases and 0 bases respectively, with 6 bases between them. CDR3 DNA sequence: TGTGCCAGCAGTTATCCCAACTCCTACGAGCAGTACTTC. Protein: CASSYPNSYEQYF.

By frequency in the sample, this clonotype is medium-sized. The CDR3 reads CASSDVSQTGELFF. Here the CDR3 DNA reads TGTGCCAGCAGTGACGTGAGCCAAACCGGGGAGCTGTTTTTT. This chain joins TRBV2 and TRBJ2-2; no reliable D call. The germline CDR1 and CDR2 sequences are SNHLY and FYNNEI. CDR3 size: 14 residues. Trimming left V 3 bases short and J 5 bases short, with 10 bases between.

By share, this clonotype counts as medium-sized. The chain recombines TRBV4-3 with TRBJ2-6; D is ambiguous. The CDR3 has 15 amino acids. Looked up from germline, CDR1 is LGHNA and CDR2 is YSLEER. The V end lost 0 bases, the J end lost 1 base, and 4 bases lay between the germline ends. The CDR3 DNA follows: TGCGCCAGCAGCCAAGAAGATTCTGGGGCCAACGTCCTGACTTTC. Its translation: CASSQEDSGANVLTF.

This clonotype is termed medium-sized (0.01 to 0.1%). This chain links TRBV19 with TRBJ2-5, with D possibly being TRBD1 (5 bases). This CDR3 spans 14 amino acids. V lost 0 bases, J lost 6 bases, and 11 bases lay in between. Germline CDR1 and CDR2: LNHDA and SQIVND (reference sequence). CDR3 residues: CASSIERQGKTQYF. The DNA for the CDR3 is TGTGCCAGTAGTATAGAGCGGCAGGGAAAGACCCAGTACTTC.

This clonotype rates as medium-sized. The chain recombines TRBV10-3 with TRBJ1-1, with D perhaps matching TRBD1 (6 bases). This CDR3 comprises 14 residues. Looked up from germline, CDR1 is ENHRY and CDR2 is SYGVKD. Trimming shortened V by 0 bases and J by 5 bases, and 10 bases separated the two germline ends. CDR3 sequence (DNA): TGTGCCATCAGTGAGTCAGGGACAAATACTGAAGCTTTCTTT. Translating gives CAISESGTNTEAFF.

This clonotype is medium-sized in the sample. The gene calls are TRBV10-3 and TRBJ2-7; TRBD2 might be the D (6 bases). The CDR3 sequence is 14 residues long. V was cut by 3 bases and J by 7 bases, with 16 bases left in between. Germline loops: CDR1 ENHRY, CDR2 SYGVKD. The CDR3 nucleotides are TGTGCCATCAGTGACGATGGGGAGGAGGGGGAGCAGTACTTC. Translation gives CAISDDGEEGEQYF.

This clonotype is termed medium-sized (0.01 to 0.1%). The rearrangement uses TRBV4-2 and TRBJ2-1; 8 nucleotides align to TRBD1. The J segment lost 5 bases and the V segment lost 0 bases, leaving 9 bases of the junction unmatched. The germline CDR1 and CDR2 sequences are LGHNA and YNFKEQ. This CDR3 contains 17 residues. CDR3 nucleotides: TGTGCCAGCAGCCAAGAGGCCGGGACAGGCGCCAACAATGAGCAGTTCTTC. Translating it yields CASSQEAGTGANNEQFF.

By share, this clonotype counts as medium-sized (0.01 to 0.1%). V usage is TRBV28 and J usage is TRBJ2-4; 9 bases match TRBD1. Germline V gene data show CDR1 as MDHEN and CDR2 as SYDVKM. Trimming at V came to 4 bases and at J to 6 bases, leaving 7 bases not matched to a gene. The CDR3 loop spans 15 amino acids. The CDR3 DNA reads TGTGCCAGCAGTTCCCGGGACAGGGTGATAAACATTCAGTACTTC. This sequence encodes CASSSRDRVINIQYF.

This rearrangement joins TRBV19 to TRBJ1-2; 9 bases agree with TRBD1. CDR3 length: 16 amino acids. J gave up 4 bases and V 3 bases, and 9 bases lay outside the gene matches. CDR1 is LNHDA, CDR2 SQIVND, per germline (reference sequence). CDR3 DNA sequence: TGTGCCAGTAGTATGGGACAGGGTTTCGGATCCTATGGCTACACCTTC. Translating it yields CASSMGQGFGSYGYTF.

This clonotype is labeled as medium-sized. The chain combines TRBV7-9 with TRBJ1-4; D is unclear. CDR3 length equals 16 residues. Germline CDR1 and CDR2: SEHNR and FQNEAQ (reference sequence). Trimming removed 4 bases at V and 3 bases at J, with 15 bases between. CDR3 coding DNA: TGTGCCAGCAGCTGGCAAGGGCTTCTGGCTAATGAAAAACTGTTTTTT. It translates to CASSWQGLLANEKLFF.

This clonotype was counted only a few times. The rearrangement links TRBV2 to TRBJ2-5, with D uncertain. The V and J ends lost 8 bases and 4 bases respectively, with 8 bases between them. Germline loops: CDR1 SNHLY, CDR2 FYNNEI. The CDR3 totals 11 residues. The CDR3 here is CASGFGETQYF. The CDR3 DNA sequence: TGTGCCAGCGGGTTTGGAGAGACCCAGTACTTC.

In this sample, this clonotype turned up a few times. The chain uses TRBV6-6 and TRBJ2-2; 11 nucleotides line up with TRBD2. Germline CDR1 is MNHNY and CDR2 is SVGAGI (reference sequence). The CDR3 length is 14 residues. J lost 6 bases, V lost 4 bases, and 1 base had no gene match. The CDR3 DNA reads TGTGCCAGCAGTTCGGGACTAGCGGCCGGGGAGCTGTTTTTT. It encodes CASSSGLAAGELFF.

By frequency in the sample, this clonotype is medium-sized. V usage is TRBV19 and J usage is TRBJ1-1, with D possibly being TRBD1 (5 bases). Germline V gene data show CDR1 as LNHDA and CDR2 as SQIVND (reference sequence). V gave up 6 bases and J gave up 1 base, with 15 bases separating them. The CDR3 is 15 residues long. In DNA, the CDR3 is TGTGCCAGTAGCTCCCCGGACATAACGAACACTGAAGCTTTCTTT. Translated, it gives CASSSPDITNTEAFF.

This clonotype was observed many times. This chain joins TRBV11-2 and TRBJ2-6; D perhaps matches TRBD1 (6 bases). Trimming removed 3 bases from V and 2 bases from J, with 14 bases in between. This CDR3 region has 17 residues. The germline V gene has CDR1 SGHAT and CDR2 FQNNGV. The CDR3 nucleotides read TGTGCCAGCAGCTTTGGAGCAGGGGTTACTGGGGCCAACGTCCTGACTTTC. Translating it yields CASSFGAGVTGANVLTF.

A note on this clonotype: Relative to the germline gene, one junction end is altered; a read error may explain this. The rearrangement joins TRBV6-2 or TRBV6-3 to TRBJ2-1; 8 bases are shared with TRBD2. The germline V gene encodes CDR1 MNHEY and CDR2 SVGEGT. The length of the CDR3 is 15 residues. The CDR3 protein is CASSLSGRAYNEQFF. The CDR3 bases are TGTGCCAGCAGTTTAAGCGGGAGAGCTTACAACGAGCAGTTCTTC.

The chain combines TRBV5-1 with TRBJ1-2; 9 positions match TRBD1. The CDR3 has 14 amino acids. Germline trimming cut 0 bases from V and 8 bases from J; bases unmatched to any gene: 5. Per the germline V gene, CDR1 is SGHRS and CDR2 is YFSETQ. CDR3 in amino acids: CASSLDRGRGGYTF. CDR3 DNA sequence: TGCGCCAGCAGCTTGGACAGGGGGCGTGGAGGCTACACCTTC. The variable domain in full, with the rest retrieved from reference TRBV5-1 and TRBJ1-2, is KAGVTQTPRYLIKTRGQQVTLSCSPISGHRSVSWYQQTPGQGLQFLFEYFSETQRNKGNFPGRFSGRQFSNSRSEMNVSTLELGDSALYLCASSLDRGRGGYTFGSGTRLTVV.

The chain has TRBV9 and TRBJ2-2; 7 bases match TRBD2. The CDR3 loop spans 14 amino acids. Germline V gives CDR1 SGDLS, CDR2 YYNGEE. The V gene end was trimmed by 4 bases and the J gene end by 5 bases; junction bases not matched to a gene: 5. CDR3 in amino acids: CASSRLAETGELFF. In nucleotides, the CDR3 is TGTGCCAGCAGCCGGCTAGCGGAAACCGGGGAGCTGTTTTTT.

This clonotype qualifies as medium-sized. The chain couples TRBV11-2 to TRBJ2-5, with TRBD2 matching over 9 bases. J was trimmed by 4 bases and V by 2 bases; bases with no gene match: 11. Germline loops: CDR1 SGHAT, CDR2 FQNNGV. This CDR3 is 17 amino acids long. Here the CDR3 reads CASSLSGGGAYRETQYF. The CDR3 DNA reads as TGTGCCAGCAGCTTAAGTGGCGGGGGGGCCTATCGAGAGACCCAGTACTTC.

In regard to this clonotype: The final CDR3 position lacks the conserved phenylalanine or tryptophan, pointing to a likely read error. The limits of the CDR3 on the DNA are not certain, so only TCRdb's listed CDR3 is given. The rearrangement links TRBV7-9 to TRBJ2-1; the DNA was not compared with TRBD1, the D call given in the table. 12 amino acids form the CDR3, both terminal residues included. Germline CDR1 and CDR2: SEHNR and FQNEAQ (reference sequence). CDR3 sequence reads: CASSLGGTGFFL.

This clonotype is medium-sized in the sample. The chain recombines TRBV3-1 with TRBJ2-7; TRBD1 agrees at 7 bases. J lost 8 bases, V lost 1 base, and 5 bases had no gene match. The CDR3 spans 13 residues. Germline CDR1 reads LGHDT; CDR2 reads YNNKEL (reference sequence). The CDR3 is CASSQARDSQQYF. In DNA form, the CDR3 reads TGTGCCAGCAGCCAAGCCCGGGACAGCCAGCAGTACTTC.

This clonotype is medium-sized within its sample. The V and J genes are TRBV5-8 and TRBJ2-7; D is uncertain. The V end was cut by 3 bases, the J end by 6 bases, with 10 bases between. The CDR3 length is 12 residues. The germline V gene has CDR1 SGHTS and CDR2 YDEGEE. Here the CDR3 reads CASSSYAPEQYF. CDR3 nucleotides: TGTGCCAGCAGCTCCTACGCCCCCGAGCAGTACTTC.

This clonotype is medium-sized (0.01 to 0.1%) within its sample. This chain links TRBV5-5 with TRBJ2-1, with TRBD2 identical over 8 bases. V gave up 10 bases and J gave up 3 bases; unmatched junction bases: 6. Germline V CDR1 and CDR2: SGHKS, YYEKEE (reference sequence). This CDR3 has 13 amino acids. The CDR3 loop reads CASRAGDYNEQFF. In nucleotides, the CDR3 is TGTGCCTCCCGAGCGGGGGACTACAATGAGCAGTTCTTC. Using reference TRBV5-5 and TRBJ2-1 for the parts outside the CDR3, the full variable domain is DAGVTQSPTHLIKTRGQQVTLRCSPISGHKSVSWYQQVLGQGPQFIFQYYEKEERGRGNFPDRFSARQFPNYSSELNVNALLLGDSALYLCASRAGDYNEQFFGPGTRLTVL.

On this clonotype: This sequence may be a read error, since a much larger clone differs from it by one base. V is TRBV9 and J is TRBJ2-3; weak D call: TRBD2 (6 bases). CDR3 length: 15 residues. In germline, CDR1 is SGDLS, CDR2 YYNGEE. CDR3 region: CASSVSPTSTDMQYF. In nucleotides, the CDR3 is TGTGCCAGCAGCGTATCACCTACTAGCACAGATATGCAGTATTTT.

This clonotype is medium-sized (0.01 to 0.1%) by share. The V call is TRBV11-2, the J call TRBJ1-4; 7 bases match TRBD1. CDR3 length equals 15 residues. With V trimmed by 5 bases and J by 8 bases, 11 bases remained unmatched. The germline V gene has CDR1 SGHAT and CDR2 FQNNGV. CDR3: CASSGADRVLEKLFF. The CDR3 DNA reads as TGTGCCAGCAGCGGAGCTGACAGGGTTTTGGAAAAACTGTTTTTT. The full variable domain, its missing parts supplied by reference TRBV11-2 and TRBJ1-4, is EAGVAQSPRYKIIEKRQSVAFWCNPISGHATLYWYQQILGQGPKLLIQFQNNGVVDDSQLPKDRFSAERLKGVDSTLKIQPAKLEDSAVYLCASSGADRVLEKLFFGSGTQLSVL.

Remarks on this clonotype: A much larger clone lies one base from this, so it may be a read error. CDR3 loop: CSVRLAGGETQYF. The DNA of the CDR3 is TGCAGTGTGAGACTAGCGGGGGGAGAGACCCAGTACTTC. The chain uses TRBV20-1 and TRBJ2-5; the match to TRBD2 covers 13 bases. Per germline, CDR1 DFQATT and CDR2 SNEGSKA (reference sequence). Trimming removed 7 bases from V and 4 bases from J; junction bases left unmatched: 3. The CDR3 covers 13 residues.

This clonotype is judged large (0.1 to 1%). The chain joins TRBV20-1 to TRBJ2-1; TRBD2 aligns across 9 bases. J gave up 2 bases and V 2 bases, and 13 bases lay outside the gene matches. The germline V gene has CDR1 DFQATT and CDR2 SNEGSKA (reference sequence). CDR3 length: 18 amino acids. The CDR3 DNA reads as TGCAGTGCTAGACGCCTTACCGAAGCGGGGGGCCCCTACAATGAGCAGTTCTTC. Residues: CSARRLTEAGGPYNEQFF.

This clonotype was counted ten times or more. The chain employs TRBV7-9 and TRBJ1-2, with TRBD1 identical over 10 bases. J lost 7 bases, V lost 5 bases, and 10 bases had no gene match. The CDR3 consists of 15 residues. CDR1 and CDR2 from the germline V gene are SEHNR and FQNEAQ (reference sequence). CDR3 DNA: TGTGCCAGCAGCCATACCGGGACAGGGGTGCTTGGCTACACCTTC. This sequence encodes CASSHTGTGVLGYTF. The full variable domain, completed using reference TRBV7-9 and TRBJ1-2, is DTGVSQNPRHKITKRGQNVTFRCDPISEHNRLYWYRQTLGQGPEFLTYFQNEAQLEKSRLLSDRFSAERPKGSFSTLEIQRTEQGDSAMYLCASSHTGTGVLGYTFGSGTRLTVV.

This clonotype was seen a few times. The chain combines TRBV20-1 with TRBJ1-5; D is possibly TRBD1 (6 bases). Trimming took off 4 bases at V and 5 bases at J, with 9 bases between the two ends. Germline V gene lookup returns CDR1 DFQATT and CDR2 SNEGSKA (reference sequence). This CDR3 is 12 amino acids long. CDR3: CSAKGGDQPQHF. CDR3 bases: TGCAGTGCTAAGGGGGGGGATCAGCCCCAGCATTTT.